This T cell receptor (beta chain) was sequenced during a study of blood T cell repertoires in COVID-19 (TCRdb year 2020). The study in broad terms: Collaborator samples came from the United States, Italy and Spain and covered acute and convalescent phases of COVID-19. The prospective study material was composed of cDNA or gDNA derived from T cells, B-cell-depleted T cells, or PBMCs. Deeply sampled blood TCRbeta repertoires from subjects exposed to, actively infected with, or recovered from COVID-19 were included in the dataset. The repertoires were released in a freely available public database intended as a resource for research on the immune response to SARS-CoV-2. Samples came from the ongoing ImmuneRACE study (first 160 participants) plus 1,254 subjects from 6 global collaborators. The sample metadata nearly always contained a de-identified subject ID, COVID-19 status, age in years and sex. Where available, HLA class I and class II types were obtained from metadata supplied by the sample provider rather than from assay-based typing.

What the work shows at the level of the full study, not this receptor alone: The quantity of clinical and demographic metadata differed by source and by participant and was supplied without curation.

Taken from the germline V gene, the CDR1 and CDR2 loops are KGHSH and LQKENI. Reading from cysteine to phenylalanine, the CDR3 counts 14 amino acids. CDR3 DNA only is kept here, 42 bases in frame from base 1. V sheds 2 bases and J sheds 11 bases, leaving 18 bases between their ends. The immunoSEQ Assay, a bias-controlled multiplex PCR, was used to amplify TCRbeta CDR3 regions from genomic DNA. In the authors' own workflow: The number of nucleated cells in each sample was estimated by amplification of reference gene primers within the assay. Sequence reads were collapsed and filtered to measure the absolute abundance of every unique TCRbeta CDR3 rearrangement. For each sample, productive Simpson clonality was calculated as the square root of Simpson's diversity index across productive rearrangements. Not all clones reach the TCRdb copy of this immuneACCESS table, which keeps in-frame sequences only. Checked studies attribute under half of the gap to unresolved V genes and leave the rest unexplained. V and J calls plus clone size are reproduced from that table; the DNA served to infer D and trimming. This sample is represented by some 290,000 clones; around 90% of them were singletons. The top ten clonotypes cover roughly 2.2% of the sample.

Regarding this clone: Its binding antigen is unknown. Within one base of it there is no much larger clone, and no base qualities were kept.

Another Seattle source contributed samples from volunteer blood donors who had recovered from COVID-19. Collaborating institutions collected whole blood in K2EDTA tubes following their own protocols. For TCRbeta analysis, collaborators shipped samples in one of three forms: frozen whole blood, isolated PBMCs, or DNA extracted from either of those sample types. The receptor was derived from a woman between 45 and 60 years old who had recovered from COVID-19. The sample comprised peripheral blood. The receptor chain draws on TRBV18 and TRBJ1-1; the best D guess is TRBD1, with 6 bases matching. CDR3 protein: CASSPASTRRGAFF. The nucleotide sequence reads as follows: TGTGCCAGCTCACCAGCTAGTACGAGAAGGGGGGCTTTCTTT. With all but the CDR3 taken from the reference TRBV18 and TRBJ1-1 genes, the full variable domain is: NAGVMQNPRHLVRRRGQEARLRCSPMKGHSHVYWYRQLPEEGLKFMVYLQKENIIDESGMPKERFSAEFPKEGPSILRIQQVVRGDSAAYFCASSPASTRRGAFFGQGTRLTVV.